Listed here are 24 T cell receptor beta chains from one sample, sequenced in a study of blood T cell repertoires in COVID-19. The repertoire was sequenced with immunoSEQ multiplex PCR; TCRdb's copy has only in-frame clones and lacks some. The data show 90,000 to 130,000 clones, almost 80% seen once. Sequenced material: peripheral blood. All receptors derive from a woman of 80 years or more with active or convalescent COVID-19.

This clone was observed a few times. This chain links TRBV20-1 with TRBJ2-1, with 9 bases matching TRBD2. From germline, CDR1 is DFQATT and CDR2 SNEGSKA (reference sequence). Trimming took 3 bases from V and 4 from J; bases not matched to a gene: 7. This CDR3 region has 15 residues. The CDR3 region is CSASKVAGDYNEQFF. DNA for the CDR3: TGCAGTGCTAGTAAGGTAGCGGGAGATTACAATGAGCAGTTCTTC.

V usage is TRBV7-2 and J usage is TRBJ2-2; a possible D gene is TRBD1 (6 bases). Germline CDR1 reads SGHTA; CDR2 reads FQGNSA. CDR3 length equals 17 residues. The germline V and J ends were trimmed by 5 bases and 0 bases, with 16 bases remaining between them. In DNA, the CDR3 is TGTGCCAGCAGCCCGGGTTTTTGGGGGCCGAACACCGGGGAGCTGTTTTTT. It codes for CASSPGFWGPNTGELFF.

As regards this clone: One junction end does not reproduce the germline sequence, and a read error may be involved. V usage is TRBV15 and J usage is TRBJ2-2, with D perhaps matching TRBD1 (7 bases). Germline loops: CDR1 LNHNV, CDR2 YYDKDF (reference sequence). The CDR3 has 16 amino acids. The CDR3 sequence: CATGRGAPLNTGELFF. The CDR3 region has the DNA TGTGCCACCGGCAGGGGGGCGCCCCTTAACACCGGGGAGCTGTTTTTT.

This chain joins TRBV6-2 or TRBV6-3 and TRBJ2-3; D not certain. Trimming removed 0 bases from V and 2 bases from J, with 6 bases in between. The CDR3 length is 14 residues. Germline V gene sequence: CDR1 MNHEY, CDR2 SVGEGT. The CDR3 nucleotides read TGTGCCAGCAGTTACTCCTCCCTCACAGATACGCAGTATTTT. Residues: CASSYSSLTDTQYF.

Of note for this clone: The sample has other DNA sequences that encode this CDR3 too. The chain has TRBV6-5 and TRBJ2-5; D is unresolved. CDR3 length equals 14 residues. V was cut by 0 bases and J by 1 base, with 6 bases left in between. Germline V CDR1 and CDR2: MNHEY, SVGAGI. CDR3 sequence (DNA): TGTGCCAGCAGTTACTCTTACAGCCAAGAGACCCAGTACTTC. Its translation: CASSYSYSQETQYF.

This clone was seen more than once but under ten times. The chain joins TRBV2 to TRBJ1-1; 9 bases align to TRBD1. The CDR3 length is 14 residues. CDR1 is SNHLY and CDR2 is FYNNEI in the germline V gene. V trimming: 8 bases; J trimming: 4 bases; junction bases outside the gene matches: 8. The CDR3 protein is CASQTGGVGTEAFF. CDR3 DNA sequence: TGTGCCAGCCAGACAGGGGGGGTCGGCACTGAAGCTTTCTTT.

V is TRBV25-1 and J is TRBJ2-1; D is ambiguous. The V end was cut by 3 bases, the J end by 8 bases, with 14 bases between. The CDR3 sequence is 14 residues long. Germline loops: CDR1 MGHDK, CDR2 SYGVNS. For the CDR3, the DNA is TGTGCCAGCAGTGATCATCAGTCCGTCCATGAGCAGTTCTTC. Translating it yields CASSDHQSVHEQFF. Together with reference TRBV25-1 and TRBJ2-1, the CDR3 gives the full variable domain: EADIYQTPRYLVIGTGKKITLECSQTMGHDKMYWYQQDPGMELHLIHYSYGVNSTEKGDLSSESTVSRIRTEHFPLTLESARPSHTSQYLCASSDHQSVHEQFFGPGTRLTVL.

The chain has TRBV5-4 and TRBJ2-3, with D maybe TRBD2 (6 bases). The V gene lost 1 base and the J gene lost 2 bases, with 20 bases spanning the gap. The CDR3 runs 18 residues. Germline CDR1 and CDR2: SGHNT and YYREEE (reference sequence). CDR3 residues: CASSLNPMAGYFTDTQYF. In DNA form, the CDR3 reads TGTGCCAGCAGCTTGAACCCCATGGCGGGATACTTCACAGATACGCAGTATTTT.

In this sample, this clone turned up many times. J is TRBJ2-5 and V is TRBV29-1; the match to TRBD2 covers 16 bases. CDR1 SQVTM and CDR2 ANQGSEA come from the germline V gene. CDR3 length: 18 residues. The trim removed 3 bases at V and 1 base at J, leaving 8 bases unmatched. CDR3 amino acids: CSVDGTSGRAELQETQYF. The CDR3 region has the DNA TGCAGCGTTGATGGGACTAGCGGGAGGGCCGAACTCCAAGAGACCCAGTACTTC.

The chain is built from TRBV5-1 and TRBJ1-2, with 7 bases aligning to TRBD1. This CDR3 is built from 14 residues. Germline V lookup: CDR1 SGHRS, CDR2 YFSETQ. Trimming cost V 7 bases and J 6 bases; bases outside gene matches: 12. The CDR3 loop reads CASGLDRALDGYTF. Written as DNA, the CDR3 is TGCGCCAGCGGCCTTGACAGGGCTCTGGATGGCTACACCTTC.

This clone was observed a handful of times. This chain connects TRBV11-1 to TRBJ1-2; TRBD1 might be the D (6 bases). V shed 5 bases and J shed 4 bases, with 11 bases lying between them. The germline V gene has CDR1 SGHAT and CDR2 FQDESV (reference sequence). This CDR3 contains 13 residues. Here the CDR3 DNA reads TGTGCCAGCAGCGTAACAGGGCTCTATGGCTACACCTTC. Translated: CASSVTGLYGYTF.

The CDR3 region is CASSDQGHLYEQYF. The CDR3 DNA is TGTGCCAGCAGCGACCAAGGACACCTCTACGAGCAGTACTTC. This chain joins TRBV4-2 and TRBJ2-7; D may be TRBD1 (5 bases). In germline, CDR1 is LGHNA, CDR2 YNFKEQ. This CDR3 has 14 residues. The V and J ends lost 5 bases and 3 bases respectively, with 14 bases between them.

The CDR3 DNA reads TGTGCCAGCTCACCATTGAAGGCACAGGGGGCCGTTCATGGCTACACCTTC. This codes for CASSPLKAQGAVHGYTF. The chain is built from TRBV18 and TRBJ1-2; TRBD1 agrees at 9 bases. With 2 bases clipped from V and 6 bases from J, the junction kept 13 bases outside the gene matches. The CDR3 loop spans 17 amino acids. Germline assignment: CDR1 KGHSH and CDR2 LQKENI.

This clone has only a few counts. The V and J genes are TRBV3-1 (or the pseudogene TRBV3-2) and TRBJ1-5; D uncertain. Trimming left V 4 bases short and J 4 bases short, with 14 bases between. The CDR3 sequence is 15 residues long. From germline, CDR1 is LGHDT and CDR2 YNNKEL (reference sequence). The CDR3, as DNA: TGTGCCAGCAGCCGCCAAGGGTGGGAGAATCAGCCCCAGCATTTT. This encodes CASSRQGWENQPQHF.

The J gene is TRBJ2-1, the V gene TRBV29-1; 12 bases line up with TRBD2. Germline V gene data show CDR1 as SQVTM and CDR2 as ANQGSEA. This CDR3 has 18 residues. The V segment lost 3 bases and the J segment 8 bases; nucleotides outside the gene matches: 17. The DNA for the CDR3 is TGCAGCGTTGACTCCGGGACTAGCGGGTATCAGATCAAGGATGAGCAGTTCTTC. Translated, it gives CSVDSGTSGYQIKDEQFF.

This chain connects TRBV28 to TRBJ2-7; TRBD1 matches 7 bases. Germline-derived CDR1 and CDR2 are MDHEN and SYDVKM. Trimming took 3 bases from V and 6 from J; bases not matched to a gene: 8. This CDR3 contains 14 residues. DNA of the CDR3: TGTGCCAGCAGTTTCCCAGACAGGGTCCTCGAGCAGTACTTC. Amino acid sequence: CASSFPDRVLEQYF.

V gene TRBV30 combines with J gene TRBJ2-3, with TRBD2 matching 9 bases. The V and J ends lost 1 base and 6 bases, in that order; junction bases with no gene match: 5. Germline V gives CDR1 GTSNPN, CDR2 SVGIG (reference sequence). The CDR3 contains 14 residues. The CDR3 nucleotides read TGTGCCTGGAGTGCCGGACTAGCGTTGGATACGCAGTATTTT. It translates to CAWSAGLALDTQYF.

The chain has TRBV7-6 and TRBJ2-2; 9 bases match TRBD2. V lost 5 bases, J lost 4 bases, and 5 bases stayed unmatched. This CDR3 has 15 amino acids. Germline V gene data show CDR1 as SGHVS and CDR2 as FNYEAQ. The CDR3 is CASSTPAGGTGELFF. CDR3 bases: TGTGCCAGCAGCACACCAGCGGGAGGCACCGGGGAGCTGTTTTTT.

The chain employs TRBV2 and TRBJ2-1, with 16 bases lining up with TRBD2. Germline values: CDR1 SNHLY, CDR2 FYNNEI. V dropped 2 bases and J dropped 4; count of bases not matched to a gene: 11. This CDR3 comprises 20 residues. CDR3 loop: CASSEPEGLAGGRGYNEQFF. In DNA, the CDR3 is TGTGCCAGCAGTGAACCTGAGGGACTAGCGGGAGGGAGGGGGTACAATGAGCAGTTCTTC.

In its sample, this clone is medium-sized. This rearrangement joins TRBV7-3 to TRBJ2-2, with TRBD2 matching 9 bases. The junction had 4 bases not matched to a gene; V was cut back by 4 bases and J by 1 base. The CDR3 is made up of 16 amino acids. In germline, CDR1 is SGHTA, CDR2 FQGTGA. The CDR3 protein is CASSSLAGENTGELFF. The CDR3 bases are TGTGCCAGCAGCTCGTTAGCGGGAGAGAACACCGGGGAGCTGTTTTTT.

J is TRBJ1-1 and V is TRBV28; 8 nucleotides match TRBD1. Germline-derived CDR1 and CDR2 are MDHEN and SYDVKM. Losses at the gene ends were 8 bases for V and 8 bases for J; bases not matched to a gene: 16. CDR3 length: 15 residues. The CDR3 DNA sequence: TGTGCCAGCGAACCCCGGGACAGGATTATGAGCGAAGCTTTCTTT. Amino acids: CASEPRDRIMSEAFF.

V usage is TRBV11-2 and J usage is TRBJ2-1; no reliable D call. The V gene lost 5 bases and the J gene lost 0 bases, with 11 bases spanning the gap. The CDR3 spans 15 residues. From germline, CDR1 is SGHAT and CDR2 FQNNGV. The CDR3: CASSPTPYSYNEQFF. DNA of the CDR3: TGTGCCAGCAGCCCGACACCGTACTCCTACAATGAGCAGTTCTTC.

V and J are TRBV30 and TRBJ1-1; 8 nucleotides line up with TRBD1. Germline values: CDR1 GTSNPN, CDR2 SVGIG (reference sequence). The V and J ends lost 4 bases and 4 bases, in that order; junction bases with no gene match: 5. The CDR3 contains 13 residues. The chain's CDR3 is CAWTQTGVTEAFF. CDR3 sequence (DNA): TGTGCCTGGACCCAGACAGGGGTCACTGAAGCTTTCTTT.

This chain connects TRBV6-6 to TRBJ2-7; the D is unclear. V was pared by 5 bases and J by 0 bases, with 17 bases between. Germline-derived CDR1 and CDR2 are MNHNY and SVGAGI (reference sequence). The CDR3 is made up of 16 amino acids. CDR3 DNA: TGTGCCAGCAGTCCTCCCCCGAGCACTAACTCCTACGAGCAGTACTTC. Translating it yields CASSPPPSTNSYEQYF.